This TCR beta chain is drawn from a study of T cell repertoires in ileal Crohn's disease. Notes on the study in general: High-frequency clones were more common in sorted CD8 than CD4 cells. Active smokers at surgery had more clonal expansions than non-smokers.

Looked up from germline, CDR1 is SGHAT and CDR2 is FQNNGV. CDR3 length equals 17 residues. Trimming removed 7 bases from V and 4 bases from J; junction bases left unmatched: 15. Eligibility required adulthood, ileal or ileocolonic Crohn's disease and indicated ileocolonic resection. Here immunoSEQ multiplex PCR was the method, and the copy in TCRdb shows in-frame clones only, minus some. The sample consists of nearly 8,500 clones, 65% to 85% of them appearing once. Worth noting for this clone: Its target is not known.

This chain connects TRBV11-2 to TRBJ2-3; 9 positions agree with TRBD1. The receptor was derived from an adult with Crohn's disease. Sequenced input: ileal tissue. The CDR3 DNA follows: TGTGCCAGCACACGGGCCCGGGACAGGGTACACTCAGATACGCAGTATTTT. This gives the protein CASTRARDRVHSDTQYF.